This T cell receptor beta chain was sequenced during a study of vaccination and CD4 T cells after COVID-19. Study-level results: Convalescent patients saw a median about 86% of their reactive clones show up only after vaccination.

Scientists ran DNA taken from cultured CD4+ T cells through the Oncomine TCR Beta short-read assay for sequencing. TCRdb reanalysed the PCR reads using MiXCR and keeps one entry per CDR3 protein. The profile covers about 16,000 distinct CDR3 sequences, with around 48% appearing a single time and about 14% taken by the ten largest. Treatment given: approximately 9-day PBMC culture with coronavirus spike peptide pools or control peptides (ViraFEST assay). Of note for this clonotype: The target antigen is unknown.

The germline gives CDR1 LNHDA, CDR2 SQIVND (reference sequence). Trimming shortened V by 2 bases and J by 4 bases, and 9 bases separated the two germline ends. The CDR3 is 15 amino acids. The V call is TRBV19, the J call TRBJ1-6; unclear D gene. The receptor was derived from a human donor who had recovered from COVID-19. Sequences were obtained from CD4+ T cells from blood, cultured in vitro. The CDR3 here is CASSIQGGYNSPLHF. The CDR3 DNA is TGTGCCAGTAGTATACAAGGCGGGTATAATTCACCCCTCCACTTT.